The 5 T cell receptor beta chains below all came from one sample that was sequenced in a study of T-cell reconstitution after alpha-beta-depleted transplantation in children. For TCRbeta, the library was prepared with unique molecular identifiers. TCRdb reprocessed the PCR reads via MiXCR and lists one record per CDR3 protein. The sample has 600,000 to 700,000 distinct CDR3 sequences, 15% to 20% seen once; the top ten hold 0.8% to 1.1%. Sequenced here: PBMCs from the stem cell graft donor, sampled from the stem cell graft. Source of these receptors: a human donor who donated a stem cell graft to a child with acute myeloid leukemia.

As regards this clonotype: A single base separates this from a much larger clone, so it may be a read error. The CDR3 here is CASSSKAGCVDTQYF. The CDR3 region has the DNA TGTGCCAGCAGCTCCAAAGCGGGGTGCGTGGATACGCAGTATTTT. This chain joins TRBV7-2 and TRBJ2-3; 7 bases fit TRBD2. The CDR3 consists of 15 residues. Germline loops: CDR1 SGHTA, CDR2 FQGNSA. V lost 4 bases and J lost 6; bases outside the gene matches: 10.

This clonotype was detected ten times or more. This rearrangement joins TRBV2 to TRBJ2-7; the D gene is possibly TRBD2 (6 bases). CDR3 size: 12 residues. The V end lost 6 bases, the J end lost 0 bases, and 6 bases lay between the germline ends. Germline-derived CDR1 and CDR2 are SNHLY and FYNNEI. Written as DNA, the CDR3 is TGTGCCAGCAGCGGGAGCTCCTACGAGCAGTACGTC. It yields the protein CASSGSSYEQYV.

The sample holds a few counts of this clonotype. This chain links TRBV6-2 or TRBV6-3 with TRBJ2-3, with D possibly being TRBD2 (5 bases). Trimming left V 0 bases short and J 6 bases short, with 10 bases between. The CDR3 runs 14 residues. CDR1 and CDR2 (germline): MNHEY, SVGEGT. CDR3 sequence reads: CASSYSGVEDTQYF. The CDR3 coding sequence is TGTGCCAGCAGTTACTCGGGAGTAGAGGATACGCAGTATTTT.

Many counts were recorded for this clonotype. This chain uses TRBV7-3 with TRBJ1-1; tentative D call: TRBD1 (6 bases). Deletions cut 5 bases from V and 1 base from J, with 11 bases between. The germline CDR1 and CDR2 sequences are SGHTA and FQGTGA. The CDR3 has 14 amino acids. The CDR3: CASSPGHSNTEAFF. CDR3 DNA: TGTGCCAGCAGCCCGGGACACTCGAACACTGAAGCTTTCTTT.

The chain is built from TRBV11-2 and TRBJ2-3, with 11 positions matching TRBD2. The germline CDR1 and CDR2 sequences are SGHAT and FQNNGV. Trimming at V came to 3 bases and at J to 4 bases, leaving 15 bases not matched to a gene. This CDR3 region has 19 residues. The CDR3 loop reads CASSFRLAGSILVADTQYF. The CDR3 bases are TGTGCCAGCAGCTTTCGACTAGCGGGGTCGATTCTTGTAGCAGATACGCAGTATTTT. The full variable domain, with the rest looked up from reference TRBV11-2 and TRBJ2-3, is EAGVAQSPRYKIIEKRQSVAFWCNPISGHATLYWYQQILGQGPKLLIQFQNNGVVDDSQLPKDRFSAERLKGVDSTLKIQPAKLEDSAVYLCASSFRLAGSILVADTQYFGPGTRLTVL.